The T cell receptor beta chain described here comes from a study of T cells in localized non-small cell lung cancer (TCRdb year 2020). Background on the whole study: Comparing tumors with uninvolved tumor-adjacent lungs, the study looked at the T cell repertoires of 236 patients with early-stage NSCLC. The cohort comprised 236 treatment-naïve NSCLC patients with resected, localized lung tumors. A mean age of around 66 years was recorded for the NSCLC patients, of whom 129 were male and about 100 were female.

CDR1 LGHNA and CDR2 YSLEER are derived from the germline V gene. The CDR3 has 15 amino acids, counting the end cysteine and phenylalanine. The retained sequence is limited to the CDR3, 45 bases, with the frame set at the first base. Trimming removed 0 bases from V and 5 bases from J, leaving 13 bases between the germline ends. At diagnosis, tumor, uninvolved tumor-adjacent lung and peripheral blood were collected and then preserved as a mix of FFPE and fresh-frozen material. Blood samples were analyzed as peripheral blood mononuclear cells for TCR repertoire profiling. About this clone itself: The antigen it recognizes is unknown. Nothing much larger sits one base from this clone, and base qualities are not available.

The research as a whole found: Because multi-region tumor sequencing was not done, intratumor heterogeneity could not be ruled out. A median of around 57 of the top 100 tumor clones were detected in paired uninvolved adjacent lung, and about 29 of these tumor clones were also found among the top 100 clones of the paired uninvolved adjacent lung. The highest T cell clonality was observed in uninvolved tumor-adjacent lung, where clonality exceeded that of tumor, suggesting that antigenic responses were more focused in uninvolved tumor-adjacent lung. Because the study design was exploratory, TCR variables were selected using unadjusted p-values without false-discovery rate correction. Longer overall survival was associated with higher blood T cell density, whereas shorter survival was associated with higher adjacent-lung clonality.

TCR beta CDR3 regions were sequenced from DNA using the immunoSEQ Assay. The source study handled its data this way. T cell density was computed as TCR beta template counts normalized to usable DNA estimated by amplifying housekeeping genes. The preseqR package was used to estimate richness by extrapolating to 400,000 templates for PBMC samples and to 120,000 templates for tissue samples. Clonality was defined as one minus Pielou's evenness. Tissue-enriched TCRs were identified by differential abundance testing using productive amino-acid clonotypes, minimum total count 5 and alpha 0.1. The Jaccard Index and the Morisita Overlap Index were used to measure repertoire overlap between compartments. TCR beta CDR3s were clustered by GLIPH together with public tetramer-defined viral CDR3s, and at least three viral sequences plus V-gene enrichment were required for viral motifs. The table comes from immuneACCESS by way of TCRdb, which keeps in-frame sequences with V and J called. Part of the clones is missing from these tables; in studies checked, under half for an unresolved V gene and the rest for unknown reasons. V and J calls and clone size are as listed in that table; D and trimming were resolved from the DNA. A total of roughly 39,000 clones appear in this sample, around nine tenths of them only once. 3.5% of the sample is taken by the ten largest.

The V gene is TRBV4-3 and the J gene is TRBJ1-2; TRBD1 might be the D gene, on 6 matching bases. Material: peripheral blood, obtained before any cancer treatment. This clonotype was obtained from a man between 18 and 49 years old with stage I lung adenocarcinoma. The CDR3 region has the sequence CASSQEGRGQYGYTF. The sequenced DNA is TGCGCCAGCAGCCAAGAAGGCCGGGGGCAATATGGCTACACCTTC.